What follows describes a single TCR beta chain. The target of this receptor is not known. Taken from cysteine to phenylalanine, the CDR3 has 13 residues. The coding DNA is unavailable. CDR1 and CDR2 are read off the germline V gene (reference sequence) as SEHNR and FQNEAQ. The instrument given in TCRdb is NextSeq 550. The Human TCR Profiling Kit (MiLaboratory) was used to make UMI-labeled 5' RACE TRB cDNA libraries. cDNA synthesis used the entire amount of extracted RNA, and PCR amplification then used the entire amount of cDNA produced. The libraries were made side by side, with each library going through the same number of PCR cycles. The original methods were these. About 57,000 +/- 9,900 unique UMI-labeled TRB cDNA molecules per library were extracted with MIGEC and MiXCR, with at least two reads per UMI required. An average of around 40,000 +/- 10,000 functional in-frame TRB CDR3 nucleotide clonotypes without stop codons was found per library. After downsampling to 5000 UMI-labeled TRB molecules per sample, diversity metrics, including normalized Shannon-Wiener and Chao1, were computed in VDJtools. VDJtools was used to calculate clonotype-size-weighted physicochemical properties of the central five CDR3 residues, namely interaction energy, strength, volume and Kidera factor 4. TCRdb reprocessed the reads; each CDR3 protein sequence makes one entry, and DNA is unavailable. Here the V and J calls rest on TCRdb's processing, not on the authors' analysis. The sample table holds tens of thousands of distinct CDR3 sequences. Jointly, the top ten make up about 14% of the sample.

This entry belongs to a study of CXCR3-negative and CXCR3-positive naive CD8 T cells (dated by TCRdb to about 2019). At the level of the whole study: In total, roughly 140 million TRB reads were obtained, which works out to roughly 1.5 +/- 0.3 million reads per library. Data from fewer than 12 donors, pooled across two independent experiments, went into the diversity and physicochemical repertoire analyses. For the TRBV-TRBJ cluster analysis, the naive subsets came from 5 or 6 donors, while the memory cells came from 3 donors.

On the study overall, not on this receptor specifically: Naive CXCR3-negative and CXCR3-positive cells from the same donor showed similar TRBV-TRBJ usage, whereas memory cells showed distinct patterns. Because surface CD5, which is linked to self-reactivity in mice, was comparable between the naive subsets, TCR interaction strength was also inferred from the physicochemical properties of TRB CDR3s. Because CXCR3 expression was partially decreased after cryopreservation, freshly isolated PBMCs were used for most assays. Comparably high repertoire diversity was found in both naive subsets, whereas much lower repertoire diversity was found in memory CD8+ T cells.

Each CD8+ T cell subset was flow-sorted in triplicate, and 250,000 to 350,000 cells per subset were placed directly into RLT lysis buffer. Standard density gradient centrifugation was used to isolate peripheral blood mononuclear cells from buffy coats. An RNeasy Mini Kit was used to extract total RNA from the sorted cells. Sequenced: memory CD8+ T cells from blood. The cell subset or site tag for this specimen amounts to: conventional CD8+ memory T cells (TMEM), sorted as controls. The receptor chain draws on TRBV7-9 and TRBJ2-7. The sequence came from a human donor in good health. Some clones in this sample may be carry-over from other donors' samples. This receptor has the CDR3 CASSWTTPNEQYF.